In its sample, the clone carrying this T cell receptor (beta chain) was seen a few times. Its target is unknown. All donors were Caucasian adults living in Nashville, Tennessee. The study used some 100 million PBMCs per unsorted sample for genomic DNA. The CDR3 contains 15 residues. The V gene lost 3 bases and the J gene lost 1 base, with 12 bases spanning the gap. Per germline, CDR1 SGHTA and CDR2 FQGNSA. The record originates from a study of shared clonotypes between healthy human individuals. Study conclusions and caveats: Sampling covered blood only; tissue repertoires likely differ.

The deep-level immunoSEQ assay was used. Here immunoSEQ multiplex PCR was the method, and the copy in TCRdb shows in-frame clones only, minus some. Of about 510,000 clones detected, 60% to 85% appear once; the ten largest clones hold 13%. The chain is built from TRBV7-2 and TRBJ1-1; no clear D. The source is a woman aged 35 to 49 in good health. Some clones in this sample may be carry-over from other donors' samples. The specimen sequenced was PBMCs. CDR3 sequence (DNA): TGTGCCAGCAGCTTTGCGAGTTTAGGGAACACTGAAGCTTTCTTT. This gives the protein CASSFASLGNTEAFF. Based on the CDR3 plus reference TRBV7-2 and TRBJ1-1, the full variable domain is GAGVSQSPSNKVTEKGKDVELRCDPISGHTALYWYRQSLGQGLEFLIYFQGNSAPDKSGLPSDRFSAERTGGSVSTLTIQRTQQEDSAVYLCASSFASLGNTEAFFGQGTRLTVV.